Presented here are 19 T cell receptor beta chains from one specimen sequenced in a study of OX40 agonist ivuxolimab in advanced cancers. This table comes from immunoSEQ multiplex PCR, and its TCRdb copy is limited to in-frame clones, with some not included. The sample shows tens of thousands of clones, about 88% of them seen only once. The source material was CD4+ or CD8+ T cells sorted from blood, sampled in a trial of the OX40 agonist ivuxolimab. These receptor sequences come from an adult with an advanced solid tumor such as melanoma, head and neck, liver or kidney cancer.

The V call is TRBV4-1, the J call TRBJ2-5; the match to TRBD2 covers 12 bases. This CDR3 contains 18 residues. Germline V gives CDR1 MGHRA, CDR2 YSYEKL. V lost 0 bases and J lost 4; bases outside the gene matches: 9. The CDR3 DNA reads TGCGCCAGCAGCCAAGATGTCCTAGCGGGAGGGCCGTCAGAGACCCAGTACTTC. Its translation is CASSQDVLAGGPSETQYF.

The chain combines TRBV6-6 with TRBJ1-2; 9 bases match TRBD1. With V trimmed by 8 bases and J by 4 bases, 2 bases remained unmatched. CDR3 length: 12 amino acids. CDR1 is MNHNY, CDR2 SVGAGI, per germline (reference sequence). CDR3 nucleotide sequence: TGTGCCAGCGGGACAGGGACCTATGGCTACACCTTC. Its protein is CASGTGTYGYTF.

This chain links TRBV7-2 with TRBJ2-3; 10 bases fit TRBD2. This CDR3 contains 16 residues. The germline V gene encodes CDR1 SGHTA and CDR2 FQGNSA. V dropped 1 base and J dropped 1; count of bases not matched to a gene: 2. The CDR3 is CASSLGSGGGTDTQYF. The CDR3 coding sequence is TGTGCCAGCAGCTTAGGGAGCGGGGGGGGCACAGATACGCAGTATTTT.

This clone was observed a single time. The chain uses TRBV27 and TRBJ1-5; 8 bases map to TRBD1. Germline CDR1 is MNHEY and CDR2 is SMNVEV (reference sequence). The CDR3 consists of 16 residues. Germline trimming cut 4 bases from V and 1 base from J; bases unmatched to any gene: 6. For the CDR3, the DNA is TGTGCCAGCAGTTCCGCCAGGGGGCAGAGCAATCAGCCCCAGCATTTT. It specifies CASSSARGQSNQPQHF.

The chain is built from TRBV5-4 and TRBJ2-2; D possibly matches TRBD1 or TRBD2 (5 bases each). Trimming cost V 3 bases and J 3 bases, with 12 bases left between them. Germline assignment: CDR1 SGHNT and CDR2 YYREEE (reference sequence). CDR3 length equals 15 residues. The CDR3 DNA reads TGTGCCAGCAGCTGGGGGAGAGGAGACACCGGGGAGCTGTTTTTT. This sequence encodes CASSWGRGDTGELFF.

The chain recombines TRBV27 with TRBJ1-2; possibly TRBD1 for D (5 bases). The CDR3 has 12 residues. Germline V lookup: CDR1 MNHEY, CDR2 SMNVEV (reference sequence). The germline V and J ends were trimmed by 5 bases and 5 bases, with 9 bases remaining between them. CDR3 DNA: TGTGCCAGCAGTCCCCAGGGTTATGGCTACACCTTC. Translating it yields CASSPQGYGYTF.

This clone came up once. J is TRBJ2-2 and V is TRBV28; possibly TRBD1 for D (5 bases). The length of the CDR3 is 14 residues. Germline V CDR1 and CDR2: MDHEN, SYDVKM. With 2 bases removed from V and 4 bases from J, the gap between germline ends came to 8 bases. CDR3 bases: TGTGCCAGCAGTTTAGGGGCAGTCACCGGGGAGCTGTTTTTT. Amino acids: CASSLGAVTGELFF.

The V gene is TRBV6-5, the J gene TRBJ1-2; D may be TRBD1 (5 bases). Trimming left V 6 bases short and J 6 bases short, with 17 bases between. The CDR3 sequence is 14 residues long. The germline V gene has CDR1 MNHEY and CDR2 SVGAGI. This chain's CDR3 is CASRSREHSNGYTF. The CDR3 region has the DNA TGTGCCAGCAGATCCAGGGAACATTCTAATGGCTACACCTTC.

The chain employs TRBV5-1 and TRBJ2-3, with 15 bases matching TRBD2. The germline V gene has CDR1 SGHRS and CDR2 YFSETQ. The ends lost 3 bases at V and 4 bases at J; junction bases unmatched: 6. This CDR3 has 17 amino acids. This CDR3 is CASSSGLAGGVADTQYF. CDR3 coding DNA: TGCGCCAGCAGCTCCGGACTAGCGGGAGGGGTGGCAGATACGCAGTATTTT.

V and J are TRBV7-2 and TRBJ2-7; D is ambiguous. Germline loops: CDR1 SGHTA, CDR2 FQGNSA. This CDR3 spans 13 amino acids. V gave up 3 bases and J gave up 4 bases, with 10 bases separating them. The CDR3 bases are TGTGCCAGCAGCTTCAGATCCGGTTACGAGCAGTACTTC. Its protein is CASSFRSGYEQYF.

This chain uses TRBV6-1 with TRBJ1-4; no reliable D call. Between the trimmed V and J ends, which lost 5 bases and 4 bases, there was a span of 11 bases. The CDR3 sequence is 14 residues long. From germline, CDR1 is MNHNS and CDR2 SASEGT. The CDR3, as DNA: TGTGCCAGCAGTAAAGGGCCTTATAATGAAAAACTGTTTTTT. Translated: CASSKGPYNEKLFF.

This clone was seen more than once but under ten times. This sequence joins TRBV4-1 and TRBJ2-2; D gene ambiguous. The CDR3 is made up of 18 amino acids. Germline lookup yields CDR1 MGHRA and CDR2 YSYEKL. V lost 1 base and J 2 bases, leaving 17 bases between the germline ends. Here the CDR3 reads CASSQGVFGRLNTGELFF. DNA for the CDR3: TGCGCCAGCAGCCAAGGGGTCTTCGGGCGGCTAAACACCGGGGAGCTGTTTTTT.

The rearrangement uses TRBV27 and TRBJ2-2; D remains unclear. The germline gives CDR1 MNHEY, CDR2 SMNVEV (reference sequence). The CDR3 is 15 amino acids. The V end was cut by 7 bases, the J end by 0 bases, with 12 bases between. This chain's CDR3 is CASKGSRANTGELFF. CDR3 DNA sequence: TGTGCCAGCAAAGGAAGTCGGGCGAACACCGGGGAGCTGTTTTTT.

The chain has TRBV28 and TRBJ2-2; 11 nucleotides line up with TRBD1. Germline V gene sequence: CDR1 MDHEN, CDR2 SYDVKM. V lost 4 bases, J lost 7 bases, and 5 bases stayed unmatched. This CDR3 has 15 residues. This CDR3 is CASSWTGGAFGELFF. CDR3 nucleotide sequence: TGTGCCAGCAGTTGGACAGGGGGCGCGTTCGGGGAGCTGTTTTTT.

The chain is built from TRBV6-5 and TRBJ2-3, with D hard to call. CDR1 MNHEY and CDR2 SVGAGI come from the germline V gene. The CDR3 sequence is 14 residues long. The V end was cut by 5 bases, the J end by 0 bases, with 9 bases between. The CDR3 protein is CASSPLTSTDTQYF. DNA for the CDR3: TGTGCCAGCAGTCCGCTGACTAGCACAGATACGCAGTATTTT.

V gene TRBV27 combines with J gene TRBJ2-1, with 10 bases identical to TRBD1. Germline-derived CDR1 and CDR2 are MNHEY and SMNVEV (reference sequence). J gave up 10 bases and V 2 bases, and 8 bases lay outside the gene matches. CDR3 size: 15 residues. CDR3 in DNA: TGTGCCAGCAGTTTAAGGGGACAGGGGATAAGGGAGCAGTTCTTC. Its protein is CASSLRGQGIREQFF.

As DNA, the CDR3 is TGTGCCAGCAGTGAAAGAGTGGTGCCCCCCTACGAGCAGTACTTC. Translation: CASSERVVPPYEQYF. The chain employs TRBV6-1 and TRBJ2-7; D is undetermined. Between the trimmed V and J ends, which lost 2 bases and 2 bases, there was a span of 13 bases. The CDR3 has 15 amino acids. CDR1 and CDR2 from the germline V gene are MNHNS and SASEGT.

This clone has a single count. The chain recombines TRBV29-1 with TRBJ2-4; TRBD2 agrees at 7 bases. The CDR3 runs 14 residues. The J segment lost 0 bases and the V segment lost 6 bases, leaving 5 bases of the junction unmatched. Germline loops: CDR1 SQVTM, CDR2 ANQGSEA. The CDR3 DNA sequence: TGCAGCGTCACGGGACTACTAGCCAAAAACATTCAGTACTTC. Its protein is CSVTGLLAKNIQYF.

V is TRBV5-5 and J is TRBJ2-1; D not certain. V lost 0 bases and J 2 bases, leaving 12 bases between the germline ends. Germline V gene data show CDR1 as SGHKS and CDR2 as YYEKEE (reference sequence). CDR3 length equals 16 residues. This chain's CDR3 is CASSLVAGPPYNEQFF. CDR3 nucleotides: TGTGCCAGCAGCTTGGTGGCCGGGCCCCCCTACAATGAGCAGTTCTTC.